Below, 30 T cell receptor beta chains from the same sample are listed, as sequenced in a study of blood T cells in healthy people across ages. A sample-barcoded 5' primer and a J-beta primer mix were used in a second PCR of roughly 6 to 11 cycles. TCRdb redid the calling of the 5' RACE reads with MiXCR, one entry per CDR3 protein. Of 1.5 million to 2 million distinct CDR3 sequences in the sample, roughly 28% were seen once. The sample was blood. The receptors stem from a woman between 25 and 40 years old in good health.

This CDR3 is CASSLVERYGELFF. In DNA form, the CDR3 reads TGTGCCAGCAGCTTAGTAGAGCGGTACGGGGAGCTGTTTTTT. The chain employs TRBV7-6 and TRBJ2-2; D possibly corresponds to TRBD2 (5 bases). Deletions cut 1 base from V and 7 bases from J, with 10 bases between. This CDR3 contains 14 residues. Germline assignment: CDR1 SGHVS and CDR2 FNYEAQ.

In its sample, this clonotype was seen a few times. The chain couples TRBV24-1 to TRBJ1-5, with TRBD1 as a possible D gene (6 bases). CDR1 is KGHDR and CDR2 is SFDVKD in the germline V gene. V lost 4 bases, J lost 5 bases, and 11 bases lay in between. The CDR3 length is 14 residues. This CDR3 is CATSENSGDQPQHF. CDR3 bases: TGTGCCACCAGTGAAAACTCAGGGGATCAGCCCCAGCATTTT.

The J gene is TRBJ1-5, the V gene TRBV12-3 or TRBV12-4; D possibly corresponds to TRBD1 (5 bases). The CDR3 extends over 15 amino acids. V lost 6 bases to trimming and J lost 2 bases, with 14 bases between them. The DNA for the CDR3 is TGTGCCAGCAGCAATCGGGGAGGGGGCAATCAGCCCCAGCATTTT. Translating gives CASSNRGGGNQPQHF.

The sample holds many counts of this clonotype. The chain has TRBV25-1 and TRBJ2-7, with D possibly being TRBD2 (6 bases). V gave up 4 bases and J gave up 7 bases, with 17 bases separating them. This CDR3 region has 14 residues. Per the germline V gene, CDR1 is MGHDK and CDR2 is SYGVNS. This CDR3 is CASSGGTRRGEQYF. The CDR3 coding sequence is TGTGCCAGCAGTGGAGGAACGCGGCGGGGAGAGCAGTACTTC.

The chain combines TRBV7-2 with TRBJ1-1; D gene ambiguous. From germline, CDR1 is SGHTA and CDR2 FQGNSA. CDR3 length: 12 residues. Trimming took 1 base from V and 8 from J, leaving 8 bases between them. Here the CDR3 DNA reads TGTGCCAGCAGCTTAGAGAACGGAGAAGCTTTCTTT. Protein: CASSLENGEAFF.

This chain connects TRBV9 to TRBJ2-5; D might be TRBD1 (6 bases). This CDR3 is 14 amino acids long. The V and J ends lost 7 bases and 4 bases respectively, with 17 bases between them. Germline assignment: CDR1 SGDLS and CDR2 YYNGEE. The CDR3 DNA is TGTGCCAGCGCATACAGGGAAATAGGAGAGACCCAGTACTTC. It translates to CASAYREIGETQYF.

This clonotype turned up a few times. The V gene is TRBV3-1, the J gene TRBJ1-1, with D possibly TRBD1 on 6 matching bases. The CDR3 has 15 amino acids. CDR1 is LGHDT and CDR2 is YNNKEL in the germline V gene (reference sequence). Deletions cut 2 bases from V and 5 bases from J, with 15 bases between. CDR3 nucleotides: TGTGCCAGCAGCCAAAGAGACAGGTCGATGACTGAAGCTTTCTTT. Its translation: CASSQRDRSMTEAFF.

In its sample, this clonotype was seen a few times. The chain employs TRBV24-1 and TRBJ2-5; no reliable D call. Trimming cost V 4 bases and J 5 bases, with 16 bases left between them. The CDR3 is 15 residues long. CDR1 KGHDR and CDR2 SFDVKD come from the germline V gene. Written as DNA, the CDR3 is TGTGCCACCAGTGACCCTGCAGACTTGACGGAGACCCAGTACTTC. Translated, it gives CATSDPADLTETQYF.

This clonotype was counted only a few times. The chain combines TRBV20-1 with TRBJ2-3, with a possible D match to TRBD1 (5 bases). The germline gives CDR1 DFQATT, CDR2 SNEGSKA (reference sequence). The CDR3 has 13 residues. Trimming took off 6 bases at V and 0 bases at J, with 10 bases between the two ends. The CDR3 bases are TGCAGTGCCGACGACAGAAGCACAGATACGCAGTATTTT. Its protein is CSADDRSTDTQYF.

This chain joins TRBV6-2 or TRBV6-3 and TRBJ2-5; D unresolved. Germline V gives CDR1 MNHEY, CDR2 SVGEGT. The V and J ends lost 4 bases and 5 bases respectively, with 20 bases between them. The CDR3 has 16 amino acids. CDR3 sequence reads: CASSSRFGSGAETQYF. CDR3 DNA sequence: TGTGCCAGCAGTTCTAGGTTCGGGTCCGGAGCGGAGACCCAGTACTTC.

In nucleotides, the CDR3 is TGCAGCGTTTGGGACAGGGTGGAGTATGGCTACACCTTC. Its protein product is CSVWDRVEYGYTF. V gene TRBV29-1 combines with J gene TRBJ1-2, with 9 bases identical to TRBD1. CDR1 and CDR2 (germline): SQVTM, ANQGSEA. This CDR3 has 13 amino acids. Trimming at V came to 5 bases and at J to 5 bases, leaving 6 bases not matched to a gene.

This clonotype was seen once. The chain has TRBV20-1 and TRBJ2-7; the match to TRBD1 covers 8 bases. The V gene end was trimmed by 6 bases and the J gene end by 0 bases; junction bases not matched to a gene: 4. In germline, CDR1 is DFQATT, CDR2 SNEGSKA (reference sequence). The CDR3 is made up of 13 amino acids. CDR3 sequence reads: CSAETGVSYEQYF. CDR3 DNA: TGCAGTGCGGAGACAGGGGTCTCCTACGAGCAGTACTTC.

In nucleotides, the CDR3 is TGTGCCAGCAGCACGTACGGGGCAGGCGGGGAGCTGTTTTTT. It is translated as CASSTYGAGGELFF. The chain carries TRBV5-5 and TRBJ2-2, with D perhaps given as TRBD1 or TRBD2 (5 bases each). Trimming took 4 bases from V and 7 from J, leaving 14 bases between them. The length of the CDR3 is 14 residues. Germline V gene lookup returns CDR1 SGHKS and CDR2 YYEKEE (reference sequence).

This clonotype was seen a few times. This chain joins TRBV6-6 and TRBJ2-5; D gene unclear. The CDR3 consists of 12 residues. The germline V and J ends were trimmed by 8 bases and 1 base, with 8 bases remaining between them. Germline V lookup: CDR1 MNHNY, CDR2 SVGAGI (reference sequence). The CDR3 nucleotides are TGTGCCAGCGGGGAAGTCCAAGAGACCCAGTACTTC. Translating it yields CASGEVQETQYF.

This clonotype was recorded a few times. The chain has TRBV5-1 and TRBJ2-3; D may be TRBD2 (6 bases). Germline V CDR1 and CDR2: SGHRS, YFSETQ. The V end lost 3 bases, the J end lost 2 bases, and 10 bases lay between the germline ends. The CDR3 loop spans 14 amino acids. As DNA, the CDR3 is TGCGCCAGCAGCTACGGGACTCCCACAGATACGCAGTATTTT. Its translation: CASSYGTPTDTQYF. Full variable domain (outside the CDR3, taken from reference TRBV5-1 and TRBJ2-3): KAGVTQTPRYLIKTRGQQVTLSCSPISGHRSVSWYQQTPGQGLQFLFEYFSETQRNKGNFPGRFSGRQFSNSRSEMNVSTLELGDSALYLCASSYGTPTDTQYFGPGTRLTVL.

This clonotype occurred many times. The J gene is TRBJ2-7, the V gene TRBV4-1; 10 nucleotides match TRBD2. CDR1 is MGHRA and CDR2 is YSYEKL in the germline V gene. The CDR3 loop spans 13 amino acids. V was pared by 4 bases and J by 5 bases, with 2 bases of the junction left unmatched. The CDR3 DNA reads as TGCGCCAGCAGCCTCGGACTAGCGGACGAGCAGTACTTC. It encodes CASSLGLADEQYF.

The V call is TRBV15, the J call TRBJ1-2; D gene unclear. Germline loops: CDR1 LNHNV, CDR2 YYDKDF (reference sequence). The CDR3 extends over 11 amino acids. Trimming stripped 1 base from V and 8 bases from J, with 5 bases between. The CDR3 DNA follows: TGTGCCACCAGCAGAGGTGACGGCTACACCTTC. Translation: CATSRGDGYTF.

This clonotype was observed many times. The V gene is TRBV4-3, the J gene TRBJ2-1, with D possibly being TRBD1 (5 bases). Trimming took off 0 bases at V and 5 bases at J, with 11 bases between the two ends. Germline loops: CDR1 LGHNA, CDR2 YSLEER. The CDR3 runs 15 residues. Written as DNA, the CDR3 is TGCGCCAGCAGCCAAGATCAGGGCCGGAACAATGAGCAGTTCTTC. As protein: CASSQDQGRNNEQFF.

The chain is built from TRBV20-1 and TRBJ1-6, with no clear D. Trimming shortened V by 0 bases and J by 7 bases, and 10 bases separated the two germline ends. CDR3 length: 14 residues. Germline V CDR1 and CDR2: DFQATT, SNEGSKA (reference sequence). The DNA of the CDR3 is TGCAGTGCTAGAGATTTCCCGCAGAATTCACCCCTCCACTTT. It codes for CSARDFPQNSPLHF.

In its sample, this clonotype was seen many times. The chain couples TRBV28 to TRBJ2-7, with a tentative D call TRBD2 (6 bases). Per the germline V gene, CDR1 is MDHEN and CDR2 is SYDVKM. This CDR3 spans 12 amino acids. V was cut by 7 bases and J by 5 bases, with 12 bases left in between. CDR3 in amino acids: CASKGLRNEQYF. The CDR3 DNA is TGTGCCAGCAAGGGACTCCGAAACGAGCAGTACTTC.

V and J are TRBV20-1 and TRBJ2-1; a weak D match, TRBD2 (5 bases). The CDR3 length is 18 residues. Looked up from germline, CDR1 is DFQATT and CDR2 is SNEGSKA (reference sequence). Between the trimmed V and J ends, which lost 2 bases and 3 bases, there was a span of 23 bases. The CDR3 sequence: CSARRTLASGTRYNEQFF. In nucleotides, the CDR3 is TGCAGTGCTAGACGCACCCTGGCCAGCGGCACGCGCTACAATGAGCAGTTCTTC.

The chain couples TRBV29-1 to TRBJ2-7; unclear D gene. The CDR3 runs 12 residues. Germline V gene sequence: CDR1 SQVTM, CDR2 ANQGSEA. Between the trimmed V and J ends, which lost 7 bases and 4 bases, there was a span of 14 bases. As DNA, the CDR3 is TGCAGCGCCCGGTACTCGAGGTACGAGCAGTACTTC. Its translation is CSARYSRYEQYF.

This clonotype was found many times. One junction end disagrees with the germline gene, perhaps due to a read error. The chain employs TRBV9 and TRBJ2-1, with D perhaps matching TRBD1 (6 bases). The CDR3 is made up of 16 amino acids. Germline lookup yields CDR1 SGDLS and CDR2 YYNGEE. In DNA form, the CDR3 reads TGTGCCAGCAGCGTAGAAGGCAGGGGTTCCTACAATGTGCAGTTCTTC. Translation: CASSVEGRGSYNVQFF.

The chain combines TRBV5-1 with TRBJ2-7; 8 nucleotides match TRBD2. V trimming: 4 bases; J trimming: 1 base; junction bases outside the gene matches: 7. In germline, CDR1 is SGHRS, CDR2 YFSETQ. The CDR3 loop spans 15 amino acids. DNA for the CDR3: TGCGCCAGCAGCCCAAGCGGGAGTCCTTCCTACGAGCAGTACTTC. Translation: CASSPSGSPSYEQYF. The full variable domain, its missing parts supplied by reference TRBV5-1 and TRBJ2-7, is KAGVTQTPRYLIKTRGQQVTLSCSPISGHRSVSWYQQTPGQGLQFLFEYFSETQRNKGNFPGRFSGRQFSNSRSEMNVSTLELGDSALYLCASSPSGSPSYEQYFGPGTRLTVT.

Notes on this clonotype: At one end the junction does not follow the germline gene, possibly because of a read error. The rearrangement uses TRBV7-3 and TRBJ2-5, with TRBD1 as a possible D gene (5 bases). The length of the CDR3 is 16 residues. Germline assignment: CDR1 SGHTA and CDR2 FQGTGA. The CDR3 nucleotides are TGTACCAGCAGCTTAACTGGCAGGGTAGGGGCGGAGACCCAGTACTTC. It encodes CTSSLTGRVGAETQYF. Together with reference TRBV7-3 and TRBJ2-5, the CDR3 gives the full variable domain: GAGVSQTPSNKVTEKGKYVELRCDPISGHTALYWYRQSLGQGPEFLIYFQGTGAADDSGLPNDRFFAVRPEGSVSTLKIQRTERGDSAVYLCTSSLTGRVGAETQYFGPGTRLLVL.

The gene calls are TRBV20-1 and TRBJ2-5; 8 bases line up with TRBD2. From germline, CDR1 is DFQATT and CDR2 SNEGSKA (reference sequence). The CDR3 is made up of 13 amino acids. V lost 5 bases and J lost 5; bases outside the gene matches: 7. Here the CDR3 DNA reads TGCAGTGCTGGACCGGGACTAGGGGAGACCCAGTACTTC. This codes for CSAGPGLGETQYF.

This chain connects TRBV18 to TRBJ2-5; no clear D. Per the germline V gene, CDR1 is KGHSH and CDR2 is LQKENI. The V and J ends lost 4 bases and 3 bases respectively, with 6 bases between them. The CDR3 totals 12 residues. The CDR3 here is CASSLLKETQYF. The CDR3, as DNA: TGTGCCAGCTCACTCCTAAAAGAGACCCAGTACTTC. Combining the CDR3 with reference TRBV18 and TRBJ2-5 gives the whole variable domain NAGVMQNPRHLVRRRGQEARLRCSPMKGHSHVYWYRQLPEEGLKFMVYLQKENIIDESGMPKERFSAEFPKEGPSILRIQQVVRGDSAAYFCASSLLKETQYFGPGTRLLVL.

This clonotype was counted between two and nine times. The CDR3 protein is CASRSGGPQETQYF. The DNA for the CDR3 is TGTGCCAGCCGGAGCGGGGGGCCCCAAGAGACCCAGTACTTC. The chain couples TRBV12-3 or TRBV12-4 to TRBJ2-5; 9 nucleotides line up with TRBD2. The junction had 5 bases not matched to a gene; V was cut back by 8 bases and J by 1 base. The CDR3 spans 14 residues.

As concerns this clonotype: This may be a read error, as it is one base from a much larger clone. The chain is built from TRBV28 and TRBJ2-5; 8 bases are a match to TRBD1. With the DNA end fitting TRBJ2-7 better, the J assignment may be wrong. CDR3 length: 13 amino acids. Per the germline V gene, CDR1 is MDHEN and CDR2 is SYDVKM. Written as DNA, the CDR3 is TGTGCCAGCAGGGCGGCAGGGGGCCGCGAGCAGTACTTC. Protein product: CASRAAGGREQYF.

Comments on this clonotype: Possible read error: a much larger clone is one base away. The chain is built from TRBV10-3 and TRBJ2-1; D is undetermined. V was trimmed by 4 bases and J by 4 bases, leaving 8 bases between them. From germline, CDR1 is ENHRY and CDR2 SYGVKD. This CDR3 comprises 13 residues. The CDR3 region is CAISGLVYNEQFF. CDR3 coding DNA: TGTGCCATCAGTGGACTGGTTTACAATGAGCAGTTCTTC.